The source of this T cell receptor beta chain is a study of blood T cell repertoires in COVID-19 (dated by TCRdb to 2019 to 2021). Notes on the research overall: ImmuneRACE Cohort 3 recovered participants were defined by two consecutive negative NP/OP PCR tests, healthcare professional clearance, or symptom resolution. The material from the prospective study consisted of cDNA or gDNA derived from T cells, B-cell-depleted T cells, or PBMCs. Samples covering the acute and convalescent phases of COVID-19 were provided by collaborators in the United States, Italy and Spain. The samples were drawn from the first 160 participants of the ongoing ImmuneRACE study and from over a thousand subjects provided by 6 global collaborators. Where HLA class I and class II types were available, the types were taken from metadata supplied by the sample provider, not from assay-based typing. Sample metadata almost always included a de-identified subject ID, COVID-19 status, age in years and sex. Subjects who had been exposed to COVID-19, were actively infected with it, or had recovered from it provided the deeply sampled blood TCRbeta repertoires that made up the dataset. The repertoires were made available in a free public database intended to serve as a resource for research on the immune response to SARS-CoV-2. Paper-wide results and their limitations: Clinical and demographic metadata were provided uncurated, with the amount varying by source and participant.

Enrolling through a virtual design, the prospective study's participants ranged in age from roughly 18 to 90 years and lived across approximately 25 United States geographic areas. Cohort assignment in the prospective study relied on participant-reported clinical history from a screening survey and a study questionnaire. In the prospective study, whole blood, serum and a nasopharyngeal or oropharyngeal swab were collected from each participant by mobile phlebotomists. Additional blood draws and questionnaires over an approximately two-month period could optionally be provided by prospective study participants. Blood samples from the prospective study were shipped frozen or at room temperature prior to DNA extraction. As regards this clone: It has no known antigen specificity. Qualities for individual bases were not recorded, and no much larger clone is one base off.

TCRbeta CDR3 regions were amplified from genomic DNA by means of the immunoSEQ Assay, a bias-controlled multiplex PCR. The paper's processing steps were these. The number of nucleated cells in each sample was estimated from the amplification of reference gene primers within the assay. Sequence reads were collapsed and filtered to measure the absolute abundance of every unique TCRbeta CDR3 rearrangement. For each sample, productive Simpson clonality was calculated by taking the square root of Simpson's diversity index across productive rearrangements. TCRdb re-hosts the immuneACCESS table, in-frame sequences only. Its copies lack some clones; in the studies checked, an unresolved V gene accounts for under half of them, and the cause for the rest is not known. That table furnishes V, J and clone size, whereas the DNA furnished D and trimming. The sample table shows 200,000 to 250,000 clones, and roughly nine tenths are seen once. The ten top clones hold over 3% of the sample.

The germline V gene provides CDR1 LGHNT and CDR2 FRNRAP. Trimming at the junction amounts to 5 bases on V and 6 bases on J, and the germline ends lie 23 bases apart. Inclusive of the bounding cysteine and phenylalanine, the CDR3 is 17 residues long. The DNA shown is the 51-base CDR3, in frame from base 1. This clonotype originated in a woman in her fifties or sixties in a cohort exposed to, infected with or recovered from COVID-19 (not recorded which). The sequenced material came from PBMCs or T cells enriched from blood (not recorded which). This receptor chain uses TRBV12-5 and TRBJ2-1; perhaps TRBD1 is the D gene, with 7 bases matching. Read as DNA, the sequence is TGTGCTAGTGGTCCCTCCAGTTGGAGGGGGCTTGGCAATGAGCAGTTCTTC. The translation is CASGPSSWRGLGNEQFF. Outside the CDR3, residues come from the reference TRBV12-5 and TRBJ2-1 proteins, so the full variable domain is: DARVTQTPRHKVTEMGQEVTMRCQPILGHNTVFWYRQTMMQGLELLAYFRNRAPLDDSGMPKDRFSAEMPDATLATLKIQPSEPRDSAVYFCASGPSSWRGLGNEQFFGPGTRLTVL.